The 5 T cell receptor beta chains in this list originate from one sample, sequenced in a study of identifying expanded T cells in peripheral blood. Here immunoSEQ multiplex PCR was the method, and the copy in TCRdb shows in-frame clones only, minus some. The profile shows some 91,000 clones, about nine tenths of them singletons. Sequencing input: blood. The receptors here all came from a person aged 18 to 70 in good health.

The chain carries TRBV7-9 and TRBJ2-1; D not certain. This CDR3 is built from 12 residues. Trimming took 5 bases from V and 3 from J, leaving 5 bases between them. The germline CDR1 and CDR2 sequences are SEHNR and FQNEAQ (reference sequence). Written as DNA, the CDR3 is TGTGCCAGCAGCCCTCGCTACAATGAGCAGTTCTTC. Encoded protein: CASSPRYNEQFF.

This chain links TRBV28 with TRBJ1-5; D is uncertain. V lost 7 bases and J 7 bases, leaving 11 bases between the germline ends. This CDR3 is 12 amino acids long. CDR1 and CDR2 (germline): MDHEN, SYDVKM. The CDR3 DNA is TGTGCCAGCACTGACTACCGGCAGCCCCAGCATTTT. Its protein product is CASTDYRQPQHF.

J is TRBJ2-6 and V is TRBV6-1, with D maybe TRBD2 (6 bases). Germline CDR1 is MNHNS and CDR2 is SASEGT. With 0 bases removed from V and 3 bases from J, the gap between germline ends came to 9 bases. This CDR3 has 16 residues. CDR3 in amino acids: CASSEAGGNGANVLTF. CDR3 sequence (DNA): TGTGCCAGCAGTGAAGCGGGGGGTAATGGGGCCAACGTCCTGACTTTC.

V gene TRBV30 combines with J gene TRBJ1-1; D might be TRBD1 (6 bases). Germline lookup yields CDR1 GTSNPN and CDR2 SVGIG (reference sequence). The CDR3 sequence is 14 residues long. With 0 bases removed from V and 7 bases from J, the gap between germline ends came to 15 bases. The CDR3 protein is CAWSVYREKNEAFF. Written as DNA, the CDR3 is TGTGCCTGGAGTGTATACAGGGAGAAAAATGAAGCTTTCTTT.

This rearrangement joins TRBV19 to TRBJ1-4; D is undetermined. The germline V gene encodes CDR1 LNHDA and CDR2 SQIVND (reference sequence). Trimming stripped 4 bases from V and 0 bases from J, with 9 bases between. The CDR3 has 15 amino acids. CDR3 protein: CASSTGVTTNEKLFF. CDR3 bases: TGTGCCAGTAGTACCGGGGTCACAACTAATGAAAAACTGTTTTTT. Full variable domain (missing parts from reference TRBV19 and TRBJ1-4): DGGITQSPKYLFRKEGQNVTLSCEQNLNHDAMYWYRQDPGQGLRLIYYSQIVNDFQKGDIAEGYSVSREKKESFPLTVTSAQKNPTAFYLCASSTGVTTNEKLFFGSGTQLSVL.